The 22 T cell receptor beta chains below were found in one sample sequenced in a study of blood T cell repertoires in COVID-19. Assay: immunoSEQ multiplex PCR; the TCRdb copy retains only in-frame clones and omits some. The sample lists about 50,000 clones, approximately 84% seen once, with approximately 19% in the top ten. Material: peripheral blood. The receptor source for this set is a man between 65 and 85 years old with active COVID-19.

This sequence joins TRBV15 and TRBJ1-4, with 8 bases matching TRBD1. V was pared by 9 bases and J by 5 bases, with 5 bases of the junction left unmatched. This CDR3 region has 13 residues. In germline, CDR1 is LNHNV, CDR2 YYDKDF (reference sequence). The CDR3 sequence is CATRTGSNEKLFF. The DNA of the CDR3 is TGTGCCACTCGGACAGGGTCGAATGAAAAACTGTTTTTT.

This sequence joins TRBV18 and TRBJ2-1; 12 nucleotides line up with TRBD2. Germline CDR1 reads KGHSH; CDR2 reads LQKENI. This CDR3 spans 16 amino acids. J was trimmed by 3 bases and V by 5 bases; bases with no gene match: 5. CDR3 DNA sequence: TGTGCCAGCTCAACCGGACTAGCGGGAATCTACAATGAGCAGTTCTTC. It is translated as CASSTGLAGIYNEQFF.

The genes are TRBV10-1 and TRBJ1-5; the match to TRBD1 covers 7 bases. V dropped 7 bases and J dropped 0; count of bases not matched to a gene: 18. Germline CDR1 WNHNN, CDR2 SYGVQD (reference sequence). This CDR3 is 19 amino acids long. CDR3 loop: CASIRSPGQPNYSNQPQHF. In DNA, the CDR3 is TGCGCCAGCATCCGTTCACCGGGACAGCCGAATTATAGCAATCAGCCCCAGCATTTT.

This sequence joins TRBV4-1 and TRBJ1-2, with D tentatively TRBD1 (6 bases). Trimming took 0 bases from V and 4 from J, leaving 12 bases between them. The CDR3 covers 15 residues. Germline V gene lookup returns CDR1 MGHRA and CDR2 YSYEKL. The CDR3 reads CASSQDIRQAYGYTF. In DNA form, the CDR3 reads TGCGCCAGCAGCCAAGATATACGACAGGCCTATGGCTACACCTTC.

This clone was detected a few times. The rearrangement links TRBV6-1 to TRBJ1-2, with a possible D match to TRBD1 (6 bases). The CDR3 runs 17 residues. Germline values: CDR1 MNHNS, CDR2 SASEGT. V shed 3 bases and J shed 2 bases, with 19 bases lying between them. The CDR3 region is CASSELVGSDRNYGYTF. The CDR3 region has the DNA TGTGCCAGCAGTGAGCTTGTAGGATCTGACAGGAACTATGGCTACACCTTC.

V is TRBV2 and J is TRBJ2-1; 7 nucleotides agree with TRBD2. With V trimmed by 3 bases and J by 6 bases, 11 bases remained unmatched. The CDR3 runs 16 residues. Germline CDR1 reads SNHLY; CDR2 reads FYNNEI. CDR3 sequence: CASSDVKAGVRNEQFF. The CDR3 DNA follows: TGTGCCAGCAGTGATGTGAAGGCGGGAGTACGCAATGAGCAGTTCTTC.

The chain links TRBV27 to TRBJ1-2; D unclear. The CDR3 runs to 14 residues. The germline V and J ends were trimmed by 6 bases and 3 bases, with 14 bases remaining between them. CDR1 and CDR2 from the germline V gene are MNHEY and SMNVEV (reference sequence). The DNA of the CDR3 is TGTGCCAGCAGGGGGAGCTCTGCTCACTATGGCTACACCTTC. Its translation: CASRGSSAHYGYTF.

The chain joins TRBV4-3 to TRBJ1-4; 8 nucleotides match TRBD1. Germline assignment: CDR1 LGHNA and CDR2 YSLEER. The CDR3 spans 15 residues. The J segment lost 5 bases and the V segment lost 4 bases, leaving 6 bases of the junction unmatched. CDR3 in amino acids: CASSPGQGGNEKLFF. The CDR3 DNA is TGCGCCAGCAGCCCAGGACAGGGAGGGAATGAAAAACTGTTTTTT.

The V call is TRBV7-6, the J call TRBJ1-6; TRBD1 aligns across 9 bases. This CDR3 region has 15 residues. The J segment lost 8 bases and the V segment lost 4 bases, leaving 6 bases of the junction unmatched. Germline loops: CDR1 SGHVS, CDR2 FNYEAQ. Written as DNA, the CDR3 is TGTGCCAGCAGCTCTCAGACAGGGGGGGATTCACCCCTCCACTTT. Translated, it gives CASSSQTGGDSPLHF.

This clone was found a few times. The V gene is TRBV3-1 (or the pseudogene TRBV3-2), the J gene TRBJ1-1; the D is unclear. CDR3 size: 12 residues. Germline CDR1 and CDR2: LGHDT and YNNKEL (reference sequence). The V end was cut by 0 bases, the J end by 13 bases, with 12 bases between. The CDR3 nucleotides read TGTGCCAGCAGCCAAGAAGGAGGTAAGGGTTTCTTT. This translates into CASSQEGGKGFF.

This chain connects TRBV7-8 to TRBJ2-5; 11 bases map to TRBD2. V lost 5 bases to trimming and J lost 5 bases; unmatched junction nucleotides: 10. This CDR3 is built from 16 residues. The germline gives CDR1 SGHVS, CDR2 FQNEAQ. The CDR3: CASSVLAGGVWETQYF. DNA for the CDR3: TGTGCCAGCAGCGTCCTAGCGGGAGGTGTTTGGGAGACCCAGTACTTC.

This clone was detected once. The J gene is TRBJ2-5, the V gene TRBV28, with D unclear. The CDR3 totals 11 residues. V lost 5 bases and J 5 bases, leaving 6 bases between the germline ends. CDR1 is MDHEN and CDR2 is SYDVKM in the germline V gene. This CDR3 is CASSDMETQYF. CDR3 coding DNA: TGTGCCAGCAGTGACATGGAGACCCAGTACTTC.

V is TRBV7-2 and J is TRBJ2-5, with D perhaps TRBD1 (6 bases). From germline, CDR1 is SGHTA and CDR2 FQGNSA. With 5 bases removed from V and 2 bases from J, the gap between germline ends came to 18 bases. The CDR3 consists of 16 residues. The CDR3 DNA is TGTGCCAGCAGCCCTAGGGGCAGGGGCCTTCAAGAGACCCAGTACTTC. Translated: CASSPRGRGLQETQYF.

CDR3 bases: TGTGCCAGCAGTGAGGGGGGGGCAACCAAAAACATTCAGTACTTC. Its translation is CASSEGGATKNIQYF. The chain has TRBV6-1 and TRBJ2-4; perhaps TRBD2 as D (7 bases). Germline CDR1 reads MNHNS; CDR2 reads SASEGT. Trimming removed 3 bases from V and 2 bases from J, with 11 bases in between. This CDR3 comprises 15 residues.

This clone was found once. The chain recombines TRBV6-4 with TRBJ2-7; tentatively, D is TRBD2 (6 bases). The CDR3 totals 15 residues. Germline CDR1 is MRHNA and CDR2 is SNTAGT. The V end was cut by 11 bases, the J end by 6 bases, with 26 bases between. This chain's CDR3 is CALSKSGRYLSEQYF. CDR3 DNA: TGTGCCCTAAGCAAGTCGGGGAGGTACCTCTCCGAGCAGTACTTC.

This clone was detected once. The rearrangement joins TRBV19 to TRBJ2-3; 7 nucleotides line up with TRBD1. The V gene end was trimmed by 6 bases and the J gene end by 0 bases; junction bases not matched to a gene: 3. Germline V gene sequence: CDR1 LNHDA, CDR2 SQIVND (reference sequence). The CDR3 runs to 14 residues. The CDR3 loop reads CASRRGLSTDTQYF. The DNA of the CDR3 is TGTGCCAGTAGGAGGGGGCTGAGCACAGATACGCAGTATTTT.

This rearrangement joins TRBV7-8 to TRBJ2-1; 7 bases align to TRBD2. CDR3 length equals 17 residues. V lost 1 base and J lost 0; bases outside the gene matches: 6. Germline CDR1 reads SGHVS; CDR2 reads FQNEAQ. The CDR3 nucleotides read TGTGCCAGCAGCTTAGATGGGGGAGGGCGCTCCTACAATGAGCAGTTCTTC. This translates into CASSLDGGGRSYNEQFF.

The rearrangement links TRBV3-1 (or the pseudogene TRBV3-2) to TRBJ1-5, with a weak D call TRBD1 (6 bases). Trimming took off 3 bases at V and 0 bases at J, with 15 bases between the two ends. This CDR3 comprises 17 residues. CDR1 is LGHDT and CDR2 is YNNKEL in the germline V gene (reference sequence). The CDR3 spells CASSHPTGLYSNQPQHF. DNA for the CDR3: TGTGCCAGCAGCCACCCTACAGGGCTGTATAGCAATCAGCCCCAGCATTTT.

V usage is TRBV7-2 and J usage is TRBJ2-5, with 9 bases fitting TRBD2. Unmatched junction bases numbered 3, after V lost 2 bases and J lost 5 bases. Germline V lookup: CDR1 SGHTA, CDR2 FQGNSA. This CDR3 is 14 amino acids long. Here the CDR3 reads CASSLSSGAETQYF. The CDR3 DNA reads as TGTGCCAGCAGCTTATCTAGCGGGGCCGAGACCCAGTACTTC.

The V call is TRBV4-3, the J call TRBJ2-1; 9 bases are shared with TRBD2. Germline-derived CDR1 and CDR2 are LGHNA and YSLEER. CDR3 length: 15 residues. V shed 1 base and J 3 bases; nucleotides not matched to a gene: 1. The CDR3 loop reads CASSQGGRGYNEQFF. The CDR3 DNA is TGCGCCAGCAGCCAAGGCGGGAGGGGCTACAATGAGCAGTTCTTC.

In its sample, this clone was seen many times. The gene calls are TRBV7-2 and TRBJ2-3; 12 nucleotides line up with TRBD2. Per germline, CDR1 SGHTA and CDR2 FQGNSA. J lost 2 bases, V lost 5 bases, and 2 bases had no gene match. The CDR3 runs 15 residues. CDR3 sequence: CASSRTSGTTDTQYF. CDR3 bases: TGTGCCAGCAGCAGGACTAGCGGGACCACAGATACGCAGTATTTT. The complete variable domain, with remaining parts taken from reference TRBV7-2 and TRBJ2-3, reads GAGVSQSPSNKVTEKGKDVELRCDPISGHTALYWYRQSLGQGLEFLIYFQGNSAPDKSGLPSDRFSAERTGGSVSTLTIQRTQQEDSAVYLCASSRTSGTTDTQYFGPGTRLTVL.

This clone was recorded only once. The junction departs from the called germline gene at one end, perhaps through a read error. CDR3 amino acids: CASSPLAGGTDTQYF. CDR3 nucleotides: TGTGCTAGCAGCCCACTAGCGGGAGGAACAGATACGCAGTATTTT. This sequence joins TRBV7-7 and TRBJ2-3; TRBD2 aligns across 12 bases. This CDR3 is built from 15 residues. Germline-derived CDR1 and CDR2 are SSHAT and FNYEAQ (reference sequence).